This entry describes one T cell receptor beta chain. Its target is not known. This record comes from a study of beta chain features in type 1 diabetes. Study overall: In age, gender and cell yields, patients were similar to healthy donors.

Cell sorting via CD45RO/CCR7/CD25/CD127/CD95/CD27 was performed to obtain CD4+ naive, central memory, regulatory and stem cell-like memory cells. Study outcomes and limitations: PCR might pick shorter templates more often, in the same way for patients and controls. Patients with type 1 diabetes showed fewer VDJ junction insertions and more deletions.

Expressed TCRB transcripts got sequenced, as all isolated RNA was reverse transcribed. Sequenced by immunoSEQ multiplex PCR; TCRdb stores in-frame clones only, minus some. The repertoire holds 810,000 or so clones, with about a sixth as singletons. Germline trimming cut 4 bases from V and 2 bases from J; bases unmatched to any gene: 14. This CDR3 is built from 18 residues. Germline-derived CDR1 and CDR2 are SGHTA and FQGNSA. This clonotype was obtained from a woman aged 18-29 years in good health. The chain carries TRBV7-2 and TRBJ1-2; 9 nucleotides match TRBD1. Sequencing input: naive CD4+ T cells from blood. The CDR3 loop is CASSSELRIDRGNYGYTF. DNA of the CDR3: TGTGCCAGCAGCTCGGAACTACGCATCGACAGGGGGAACTATGGCTACACCTTC.